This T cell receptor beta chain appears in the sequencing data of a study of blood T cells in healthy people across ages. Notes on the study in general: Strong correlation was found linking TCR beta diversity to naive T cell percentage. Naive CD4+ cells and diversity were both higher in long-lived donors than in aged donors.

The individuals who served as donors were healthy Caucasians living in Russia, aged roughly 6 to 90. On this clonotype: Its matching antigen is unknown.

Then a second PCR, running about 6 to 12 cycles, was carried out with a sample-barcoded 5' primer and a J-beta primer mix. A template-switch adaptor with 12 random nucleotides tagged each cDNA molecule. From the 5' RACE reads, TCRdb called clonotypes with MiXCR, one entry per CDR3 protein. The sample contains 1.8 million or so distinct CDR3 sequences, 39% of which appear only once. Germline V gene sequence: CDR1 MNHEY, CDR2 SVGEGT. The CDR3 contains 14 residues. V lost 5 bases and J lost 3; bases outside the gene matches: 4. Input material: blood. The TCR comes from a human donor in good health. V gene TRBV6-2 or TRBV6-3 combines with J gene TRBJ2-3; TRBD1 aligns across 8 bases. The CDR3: CASSDRQGTDTQYF. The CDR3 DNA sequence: TGTGCCAGCAGTGACAGACAGGGGACAGATACGCAGTATTTT.